The T cell receptor (beta chain) under discussion was sequenced for a study of identical twins. Template switching supplied a universal primer site; unique molecular identifiers were carried on the cDNA. Using its own MiXCR run on the 5' RACE reads, TCRdb lists one record per CDR3 protein. The sample holds about 660,000 distinct CDR3 sequences; 8.5% to 9.5% are singletons and the top ten take 0.75% to 1%. This clonotype was counted many times. The CDR3 totals 17 residues. V dropped 3 bases and J dropped 0; count of bases not matched to a gene: 9. In germline, CDR1 is KGHSH, CDR2 LQKENI. These sequences were also reported in another study, on yellow fever vaccine responses in identical twins.

The source of this sequence is a woman aged 18-29 years in good health. The chain carries TRBV18 and TRBJ2-3, with TRBD2 matching over 7 bases. Input material: PBMCs. CDR3: CASSPLAAATSTDTQYF. The CDR3 DNA reads as TGTGCCAGCTCACCCCTAGCGGCGGCCACTAGCACAGATACGCAGTATTTT.